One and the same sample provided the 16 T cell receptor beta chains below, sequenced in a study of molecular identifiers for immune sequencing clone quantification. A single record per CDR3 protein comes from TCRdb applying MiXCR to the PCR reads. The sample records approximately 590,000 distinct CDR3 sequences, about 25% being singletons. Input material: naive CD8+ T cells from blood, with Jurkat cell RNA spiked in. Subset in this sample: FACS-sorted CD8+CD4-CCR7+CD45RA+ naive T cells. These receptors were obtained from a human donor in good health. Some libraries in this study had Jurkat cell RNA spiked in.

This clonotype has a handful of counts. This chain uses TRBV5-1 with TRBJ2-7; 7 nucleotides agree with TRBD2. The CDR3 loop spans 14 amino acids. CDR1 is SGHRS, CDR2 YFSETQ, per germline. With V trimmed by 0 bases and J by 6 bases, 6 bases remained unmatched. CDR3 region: CASSLGEGLGEQYF. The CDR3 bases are TGCGCCAGCAGCTTGGGGGAGGGGCTCGGCGAGCAGTACTTC. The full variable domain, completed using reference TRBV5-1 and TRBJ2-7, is KAGVTQTPRYLIKTRGQQVTLSCSPISGHRSVSWYQQTPGQGLQFLFEYFSETQRNKGNFPGRFSGRQFSNSRSEMNVSTLELGDSALYLCASSLGEGLGEQYFGPGTRLTVT.

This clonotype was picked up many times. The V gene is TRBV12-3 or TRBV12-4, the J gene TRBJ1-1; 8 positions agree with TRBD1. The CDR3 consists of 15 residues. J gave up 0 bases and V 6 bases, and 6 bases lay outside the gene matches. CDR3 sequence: CASRRPGQVNTEAFF. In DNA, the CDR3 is TGTGCCAGCAGACGCCCGGGACAGGTGAACACTGAAGCTTTCTTT.

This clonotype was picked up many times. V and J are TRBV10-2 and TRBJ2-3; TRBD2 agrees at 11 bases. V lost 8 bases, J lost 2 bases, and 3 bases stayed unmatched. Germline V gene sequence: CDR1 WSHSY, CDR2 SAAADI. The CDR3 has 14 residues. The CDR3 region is CASLAGGTTDTQYF. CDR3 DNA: TGCGCCAGCTTAGCGGGGGGGACCACAGATACGCAGTATTTT.

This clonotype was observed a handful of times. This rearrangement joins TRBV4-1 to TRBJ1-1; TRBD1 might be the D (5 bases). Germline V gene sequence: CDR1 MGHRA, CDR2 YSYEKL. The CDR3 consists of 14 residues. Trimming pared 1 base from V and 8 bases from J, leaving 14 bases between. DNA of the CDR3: TGCGCCAGCAGCCAAGCCGGGGCCCACCCGGAAGCTTTCTTT. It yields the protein CASSQAGAHPEAFF.

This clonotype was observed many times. The CDR3 spells CSVRTARYEQYF. CDR3 sequence (DNA): TGCAGCGTTCGGACAGCTCGCTACGAGCAGTACTTC. The V gene is TRBV29-1, the J gene TRBJ2-7, with a weak D call TRBD1 (6 bases). Trimming pared 5 bases from V and 3 bases from J, leaving 11 bases between. This CDR3 has 12 residues. Germline assignment: CDR1 SQVTM and CDR2 ANQGSEA.

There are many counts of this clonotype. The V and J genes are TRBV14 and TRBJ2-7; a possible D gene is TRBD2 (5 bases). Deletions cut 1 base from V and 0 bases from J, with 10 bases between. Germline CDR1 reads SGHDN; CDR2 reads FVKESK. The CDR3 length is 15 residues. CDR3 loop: CASSQVRGPSYEQYF. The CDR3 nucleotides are TGTGCCAGCAGCCAAGTTCGGGGTCCCTCCTACGAGCAGTACTTC. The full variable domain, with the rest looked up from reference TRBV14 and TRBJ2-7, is EAGVTQFPSHSVIEKGQTVTLRCDPISGHDNLYWYRRVMGKEIKFLLHFVKESKQDESGMPNNRFLAERTGGTYSTLKVQPAELEDSGVYFCASSQVRGPSYEQYFGPGTRLTVT.

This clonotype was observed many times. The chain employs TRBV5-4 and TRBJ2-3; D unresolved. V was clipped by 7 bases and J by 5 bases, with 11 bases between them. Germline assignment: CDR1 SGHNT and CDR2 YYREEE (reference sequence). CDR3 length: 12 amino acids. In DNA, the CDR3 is TGTGCCAGCGCCGCGACGGGAGATACGCAGTATTTT. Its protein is CASAATGDTQYF.

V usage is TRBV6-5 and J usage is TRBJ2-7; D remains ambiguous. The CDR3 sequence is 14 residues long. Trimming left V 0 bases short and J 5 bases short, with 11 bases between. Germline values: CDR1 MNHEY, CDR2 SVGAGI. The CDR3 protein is CASSYSSGSHEQYF. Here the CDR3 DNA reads TGTGCCAGCAGTTACTCGTCGGGTTCCCACGAGCAGTACTTC.

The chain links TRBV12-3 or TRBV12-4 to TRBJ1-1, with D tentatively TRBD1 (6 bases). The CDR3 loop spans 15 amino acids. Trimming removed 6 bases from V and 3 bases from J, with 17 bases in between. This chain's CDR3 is CASSPRGGDDTEAFF. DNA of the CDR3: TGTGCCAGCAGCCCTAGGGGGGGCGATGACACTGAAGCTTTCTTT.

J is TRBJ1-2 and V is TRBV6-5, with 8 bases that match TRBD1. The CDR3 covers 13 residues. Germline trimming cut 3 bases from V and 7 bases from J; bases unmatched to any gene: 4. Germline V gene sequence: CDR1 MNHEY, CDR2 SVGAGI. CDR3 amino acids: CASSYGQGLGYTF. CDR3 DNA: TGTGCCAGCAGTTATGGACAGGGACTTGGCTACACCTTC.

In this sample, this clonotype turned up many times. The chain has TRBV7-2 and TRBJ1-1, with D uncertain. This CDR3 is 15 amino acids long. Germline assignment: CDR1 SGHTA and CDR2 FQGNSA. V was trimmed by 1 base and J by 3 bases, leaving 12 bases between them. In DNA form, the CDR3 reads TGTGCCAGCAGCTTAGAGTTAGGGATGGACACTGAAGCTTTCTTT. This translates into CASSLELGMDTEAFF.

The CDR3 protein is CSAYYRAQSYGYTF. DNA for the CDR3: TGCAGTGCTTATTACAGGGCCCAGAGCTATGGCTACACCTTC. V is TRBV20-1 and J is TRBJ1-2; D is possibly TRBD1 (6 bases). The CDR3 totals 14 residues. From germline, CDR1 is DFQATT and CDR2 SNEGSKA (reference sequence). V lost 5 bases and J 4 bases, leaving 17 bases between the germline ends.

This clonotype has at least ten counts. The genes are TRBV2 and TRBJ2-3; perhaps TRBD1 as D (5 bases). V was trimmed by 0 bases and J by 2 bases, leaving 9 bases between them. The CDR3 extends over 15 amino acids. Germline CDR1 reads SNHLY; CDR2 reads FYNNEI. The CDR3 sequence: CASSEAATVTDTQYF. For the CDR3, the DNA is TGTGCCAGCAGTGAAGCAGCGACAGTCACAGATACGCAGTATTTT.

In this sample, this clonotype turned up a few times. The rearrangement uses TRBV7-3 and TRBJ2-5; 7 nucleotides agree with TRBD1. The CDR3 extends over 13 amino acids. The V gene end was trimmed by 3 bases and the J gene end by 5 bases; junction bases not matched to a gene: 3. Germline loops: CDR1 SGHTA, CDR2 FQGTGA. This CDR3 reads CASSFTGVETQYF. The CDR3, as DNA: TGTGCCAGCAGCTTCACAGGGGTGGAGACCCAGTACTTC.

The CDR3 region is CSARDRTKNSPLHF. The CDR3 DNA follows: TGCAGTGCTAGAGATCGGACAAAGAATTCACCCCTCCACTTT. This sequence joins TRBV20-1 and TRBJ1-6; possibly TRBD1 for D (5 bases). The V end lost 0 bases, the J end lost 7 bases, and 10 bases lay between the germline ends. Germline V gene data show CDR1 as DFQATT and CDR2 as SNEGSKA (reference sequence). The CDR3 consists of 14 residues.

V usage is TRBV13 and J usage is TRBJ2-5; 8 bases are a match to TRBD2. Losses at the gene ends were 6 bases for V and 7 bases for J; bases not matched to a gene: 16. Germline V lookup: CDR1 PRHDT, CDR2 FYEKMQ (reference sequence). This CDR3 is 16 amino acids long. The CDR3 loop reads CASREGSSGLRGTQYF. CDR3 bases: TGTGCCAGCAGGGAGGGGTCTAGCGGGCTACGGGGGACCCAGTACTTC.